This TCR beta chain was identified during a study of T cells in Graves' hyperthyroidism and ophthalmopathy. Researchers took RNA transcripts and amplified the TCR beta CDR3 regions from them. An initial round of RT-PCR targeting the TCR CDR3 relied on the HTBI primer set. TCRdb re-analysed the multiplex PCR reads in MiXCR, keeping a single row per CDR3 protein. Of 700,000 to 850,000 distinct CDR3 sequences in the sample, over 35% were seen once. Looked up from germline, CDR1 is DFQATT and CDR2 is SNEGSKA (reference sequence). The CDR3 has 13 amino acids. V lost 3 bases and J lost 4; bases outside the gene matches: 1. This clonotype was detected ten times or more.

The chain combines TRBV20-1 with TRBJ1-2, with 11 bases lining up with TRBD1. This receptor was obtained from a woman in her thirties or forties with Graves' hyperthyroidism. Source material: blood. CDR3 amino acids: CSASGTGGYGYTF. The CDR3 DNA is TGCAGTGCTAGCGGGACAGGGGGCTATGGCTACACCTTC.